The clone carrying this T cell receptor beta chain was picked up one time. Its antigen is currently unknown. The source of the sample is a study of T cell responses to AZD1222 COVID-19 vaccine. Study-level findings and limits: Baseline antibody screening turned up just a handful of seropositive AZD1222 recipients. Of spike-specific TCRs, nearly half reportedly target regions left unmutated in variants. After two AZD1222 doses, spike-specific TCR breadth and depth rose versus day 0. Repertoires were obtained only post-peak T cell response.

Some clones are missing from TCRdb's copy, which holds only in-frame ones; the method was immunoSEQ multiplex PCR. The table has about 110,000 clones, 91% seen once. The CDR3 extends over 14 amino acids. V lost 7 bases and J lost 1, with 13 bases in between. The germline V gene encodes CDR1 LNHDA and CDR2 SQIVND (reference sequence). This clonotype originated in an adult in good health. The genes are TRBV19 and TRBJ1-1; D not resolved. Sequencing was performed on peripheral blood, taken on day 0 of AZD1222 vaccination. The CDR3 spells CASTDYYGNTEAFF. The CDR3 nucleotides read TGTGCCAGTACTGATTACTACGGGAACACTGAAGCTTTCTTT.